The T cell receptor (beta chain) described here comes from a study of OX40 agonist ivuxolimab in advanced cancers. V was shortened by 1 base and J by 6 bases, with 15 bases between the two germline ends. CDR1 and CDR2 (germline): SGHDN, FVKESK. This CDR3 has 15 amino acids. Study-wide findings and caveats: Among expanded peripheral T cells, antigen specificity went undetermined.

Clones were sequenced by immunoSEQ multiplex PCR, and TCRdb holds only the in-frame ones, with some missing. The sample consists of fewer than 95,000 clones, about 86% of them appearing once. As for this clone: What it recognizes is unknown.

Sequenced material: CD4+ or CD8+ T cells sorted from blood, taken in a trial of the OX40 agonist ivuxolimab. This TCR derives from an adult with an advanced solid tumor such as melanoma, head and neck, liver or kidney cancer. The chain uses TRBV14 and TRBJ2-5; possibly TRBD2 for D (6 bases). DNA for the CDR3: TGTGCCAGCAGCCAAGGACCGGGACTTAGCCAGACCCAGTACTTC. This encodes CASSQGPGLSQTQYF.